This TCR beta chain emerged from a study of T cell responses to AZD1222 COVID-19 vaccine. Study-level points and caveats: The study sampled repertoires only after the peak T cell response. Only a handful of people who got AZD1222 tested seropositive at baseline. It should be noted that donors were predominantly white British and more often female, and clonal diversity was possibly underestimated. A rise in Spike-specific TCR breadth and depth followed two AZD1222 doses.

CDR3 length: 17 amino acids. In germline, CDR1 is LGHNA, CDR2 YSLEER. V gave up 1 base and J gave up 4 bases; unmatched junction bases: 10. Assay: immunoSEQ multiplex PCR; the TCRdb copy retains only in-frame clones and omits some. The data contain about 220,000 clones, roughly 91% of them singletons. As regards this clone: Its matching antigen is unknown.

The starting material was peripheral blood, obtained on day 0 of MenACWY control vaccination. The chain combines TRBV4-3 with TRBJ1-1; TRBD1 aligns across 9 bases. The sequence derives from an adult in good health. CDR3 loop: CASSQVGTGFLSTEAFF. CDR3 bases: TGCGCCAGCAGCCAAGTCGGGACAGGGTTTCTGAGCACTGAAGCTTTCTTT.